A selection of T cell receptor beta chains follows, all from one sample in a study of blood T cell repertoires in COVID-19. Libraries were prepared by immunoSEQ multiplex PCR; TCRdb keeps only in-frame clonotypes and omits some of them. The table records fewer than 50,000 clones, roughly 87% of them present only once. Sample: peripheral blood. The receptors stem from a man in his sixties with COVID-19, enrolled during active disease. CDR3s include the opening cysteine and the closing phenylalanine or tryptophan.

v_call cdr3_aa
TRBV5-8 CASSLSPASNEQFF
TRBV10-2 CASSEYGTVTGELFF
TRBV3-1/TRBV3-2 CASSQEGRDRGNGYTF
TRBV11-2 CASSLEPAGPSSTDTQYF
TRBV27 CASRSGIHNSPLHF
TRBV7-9 CASSSVDVGGEETQYF
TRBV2 CASSQNRGNTDTQYF
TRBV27 CASSSPNTRQGLSEQFF
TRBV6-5 CASSYSRGQLNTEAFF
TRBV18 CASSPGEGYYNSPLHF
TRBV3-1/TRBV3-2 CASRHYDREETQYF
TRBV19 CASNQGLGTGELFF
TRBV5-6 CASRGGPLSDYGYTF
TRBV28 CASSLSTLREALNVTKNIQYF
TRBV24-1 CATSAPTRFSSYNEQFF
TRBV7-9 CASSLGQVQETQYF
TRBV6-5 CASSSRDTNYEQYF
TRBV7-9 CASSLLSEQYF